The rows below give T cell receptor beta chains drawn from one sample of a study of early T cells in non-severe SARS-CoV-2 infection. A single record per CDR3 protein comes from TCRdb applying MiXCR to the 5' RACE reads. The data hold roughly 40,000 distinct CDR3 sequences, with approximately 6.3% observed a single time. The specimen was whole blood, collected at baseline. Source of these receptors: an adult who was a healthcare worker with PCR-confirmed SARS-CoV-2 infection or an uninfected control (not recorded which). CDR3s leave out the opening cysteine and the closing phenylalanine or tryptophan. Only part of the rows carry a size: once, few, many, or a class if the clone is expanded.

V: TRBV28
size: many
J: TRBJ1-2
CDR3: ASRPDRGSRGYT

V: TRBV18
size: .
J: TRBJ2-7
CDR3: ASSPSREHEQY

V: TRBV18
size: many
J: TRBJ2-3
CDR3: ASSPPRGTDTQY

V: TRBV5-5
size: .
J: TRBJ1-1
CDR3: ASSGTGTLTEAF

V: TRBV30
size: many
J: TRBJ1-2
CDR3: AWSVDSNYGYT

V: TRBV11-2
size: few
J: TRBJ2-3
CDR3: ASSLDRSDTQY

V: TRBV7-9
size: .
J: TRBJ1-4
CDR3: ASSSRPNEKLF

V: TRBV7-3
size: many
J: TRBJ2-3
CDR3: ASSLGSYTDTQY

V: TRBV7-2
size: many
J: TRBJ1-3
CDR3: ASSGRGQGGGNTIY

V: TRBV12-3/TRBV12-4
size: many
J: TRBJ2-2
CDR3: ASKTSGGVSGELF

V: TRBV24-1
size: few
J: TRBJ2-2
CDR3: ATSGTLNTGELF

V: TRBV20-1
size: .
J: TRBJ2-7
CDR3: SATGLAGWEQY

V: TRBV11-3
size: .
J: TRBJ2-1
CDR3: ASSLRPGDEQF

V: TRBV7-2
size: .
J: TRBJ2-5
CDR3: ASSLFGGGETQY

V: TRBV11-2
size: many
J: TRBJ1-1
CDR3: ASSGTGQGTF

V: TRBV7-9
size: few
J: TRBJ1-2
CDR3: ASTPASSGGGYT

V: TRBV15
size: many
J: TRBJ1-1
CDR3: ATSQRTGLNTEAF

V: TRBV24-1
size: few
J: TRBJ2-1
CDR3: ATSGPNNEQF

V: TRBV4-3
size: many
J: TRBJ1-1
CDR3: ASSQDPRARGTEAF

V: TRBV5-4
size: many
J: TRBJ2-2
CDR3: ASSPQGQGLSGELF

V: TRBV6-1
size: many
J: TRBJ2-3
CDR3: ASSEVWVTDTQY

V: TRBV4-3
size: many
J: TRBJ1-1
CDR3: ASMRDFGGTNTEAF

V: TRBV5-6
size: few
J: TRBJ2-7
CDR3: ASSVRGVAYEQY

V: TRBV7-2
size: many
J: TRBJ2-3
CDR3: ASSSGTSGGSSTDTQY

V: TRBV5-1
size: .
J: TRBJ2-3
CDR3: ASSSSGGTQY

V: TRBV20-1
size: few
J: TRBJ2-5
CDR3: SAERSTSQY

V: TRBV6-1
size: many
J: TRBJ1-1
CDR3: ASRPSLNTEAF

V: TRBV7-6
size: few
J: TRBJ2-1
CDR3: ASSPTERTGSSSEQF

V: TRBV11-2
size: few
J: TRBJ2-1
CDR3: ASSSMGQTGEGNEQF

V: TRBV9
size: many
J: TRBJ2-7
CDR3: ASSVGVSGEDYEQY

V: TRBV5-1
size: many
J: TRBJ1-1
CDR3: ASSPDSGGTEAF

V: TRBV29-1
size: many
J: TRBJ2-2
CDR3: SVVRSGELF

V: TRBV11-2
size: many
J: TRBJ1-6
CDR3: ASSLDMGHRYNSPLH

V: TRBV7-8
size: .
J: TRBJ2-1
CDR3: ASSLTASGGGSKQF

V: TRBV6-5
size: many
J: TRBJ1-6
CDR3: ASSYRDTKYSPLH

V: TRBV6-5
size: many
J: TRBJ2-2
CDR3: ASVSVAGELF

V: TRBV6-2/TRBV6-3
size: many
J: TRBJ2-7
CDR3: ASRLDSYEQY

V: TRBV30
size: few
J: TRBJ2-2
CDR3: AWEPRGPGELF

V: TRBV5-1
size: few
J: TRBJ2-5
CDR3: ATSGGKEETQY

V: TRBV5-1
size: few
J: TRBJ2-3
CDR3: ASSSQTSFQVDTQY

V: TRBV6-5
size: few
J: TRBJ1-5
CDR3: ASSSQPNQPQH